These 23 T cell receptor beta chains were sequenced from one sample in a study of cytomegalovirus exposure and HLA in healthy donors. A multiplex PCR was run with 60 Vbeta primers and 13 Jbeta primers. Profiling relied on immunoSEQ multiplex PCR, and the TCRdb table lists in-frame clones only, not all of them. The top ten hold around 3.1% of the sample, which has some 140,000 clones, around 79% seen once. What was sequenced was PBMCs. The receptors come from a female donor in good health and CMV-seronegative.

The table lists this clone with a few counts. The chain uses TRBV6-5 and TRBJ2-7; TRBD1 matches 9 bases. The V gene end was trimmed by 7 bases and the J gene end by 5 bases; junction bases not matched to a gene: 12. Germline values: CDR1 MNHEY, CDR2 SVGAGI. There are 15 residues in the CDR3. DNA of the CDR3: TGTGCCAGCAACTACGCCGGGACAGGGTTCCACGAGCAGTACTTC. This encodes CASNYAGTGFHEQYF.

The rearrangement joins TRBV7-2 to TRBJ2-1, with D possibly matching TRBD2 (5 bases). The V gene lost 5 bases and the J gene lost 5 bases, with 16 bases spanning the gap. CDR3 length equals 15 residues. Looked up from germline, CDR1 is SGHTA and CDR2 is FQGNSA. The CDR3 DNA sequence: TGTGCCAGCAGCCGAGGGTGGGAGAGGCACAATGAGCAGTTCTTC. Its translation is CASSRGWERHNEQFF.

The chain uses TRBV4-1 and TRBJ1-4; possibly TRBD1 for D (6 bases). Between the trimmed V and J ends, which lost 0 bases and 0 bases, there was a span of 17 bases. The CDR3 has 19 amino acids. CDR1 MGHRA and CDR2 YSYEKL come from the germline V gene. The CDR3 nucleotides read TGCGCCAGCAGCCAAGATCAAAGACAGGATGTTGCAACTAATGAAAAACTGTTTTTT. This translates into CASSQDQRQDVATNEKLFF.

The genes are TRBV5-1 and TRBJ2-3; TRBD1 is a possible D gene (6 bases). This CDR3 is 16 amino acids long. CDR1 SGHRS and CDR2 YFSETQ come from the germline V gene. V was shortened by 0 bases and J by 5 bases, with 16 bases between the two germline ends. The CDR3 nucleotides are TGCGCCAGCAGCTTGGTCCAGGGGCCTTCAGGAGATACGCAGTATTTT. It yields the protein CASSLVQGPSGDTQYF.

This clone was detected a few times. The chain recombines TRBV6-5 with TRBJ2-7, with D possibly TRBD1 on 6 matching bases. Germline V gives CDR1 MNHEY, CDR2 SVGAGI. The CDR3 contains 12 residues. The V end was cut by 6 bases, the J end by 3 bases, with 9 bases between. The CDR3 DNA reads TGTGCCAGCAGAGGACAGTACTACGAGCAGTACTTC. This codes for CASRGQYYEQYF.

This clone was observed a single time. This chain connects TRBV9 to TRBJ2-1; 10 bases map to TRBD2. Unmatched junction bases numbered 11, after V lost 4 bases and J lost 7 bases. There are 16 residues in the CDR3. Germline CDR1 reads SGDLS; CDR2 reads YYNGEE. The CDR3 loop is CASSTEAGGIINEQFF. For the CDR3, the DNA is TGTGCCAGCAGCACCGAAGCGGGGGGGATTATAAATGAGCAGTTCTTC.

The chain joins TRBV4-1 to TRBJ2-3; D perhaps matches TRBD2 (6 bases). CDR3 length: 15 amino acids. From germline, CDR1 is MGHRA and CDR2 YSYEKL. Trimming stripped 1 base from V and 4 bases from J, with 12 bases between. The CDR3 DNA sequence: TGCGCCAGCAGCCAAGCTGGAGGGGAAGCAGATACGCAGTATTTT. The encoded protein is CASSQAGGEADTQYF.

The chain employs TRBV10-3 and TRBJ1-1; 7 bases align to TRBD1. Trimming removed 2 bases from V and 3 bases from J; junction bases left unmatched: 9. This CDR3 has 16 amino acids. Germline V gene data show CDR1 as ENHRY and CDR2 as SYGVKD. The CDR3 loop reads CAISERGGGAHTEAFF. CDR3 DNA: TGTGCCATCAGTGAGCGAGGAGGGGGCGCGCACACTGAAGCTTTCTTT.

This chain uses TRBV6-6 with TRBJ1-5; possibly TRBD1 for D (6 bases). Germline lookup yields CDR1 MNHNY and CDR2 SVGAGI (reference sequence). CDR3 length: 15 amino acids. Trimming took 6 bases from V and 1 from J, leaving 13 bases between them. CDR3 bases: TGTGCCAGCAGACACAGGGCGAGCAGCAATCAGCCCCAGCATTTT. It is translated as CASRHRASSNQPQHF.

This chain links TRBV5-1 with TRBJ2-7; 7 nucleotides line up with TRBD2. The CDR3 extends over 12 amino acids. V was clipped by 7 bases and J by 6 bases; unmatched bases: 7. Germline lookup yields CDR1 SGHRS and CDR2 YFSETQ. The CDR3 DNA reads TGCGCCAGCGTTAGCGGGTCGGGCGAGCAGTACTTC. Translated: CASVSGSGEQYF.

The DNA for the CDR3 is TGTGCCAGCAGCGTACATACGGGAGGGGATCTCACAGATACGCAGTATTTT. Protein sequence: CASSVHTGGDLTDTQYF. J is TRBJ2-3 and V is TRBV9; 8 nucleotides line up with TRBD2. Germline trimming cut 1 base from V and 2 bases from J; bases unmatched to any gene: 9. The CDR3 length is 17 residues. Per germline, CDR1 SGDLS and CDR2 YYNGEE. The full variable domain, with the rest looked up from reference TRBV9 and TRBJ2-3, is DSGVTQTPKHLITATGQRVTLRCSPRSGDLSVYWYQQSLDQGLQFLIQYYNGEERAKGNILERFSAQQFPDLHSELNLSSLELGDSALYFCASSVHTGGDLTDTQYFGPGTRLTVL.

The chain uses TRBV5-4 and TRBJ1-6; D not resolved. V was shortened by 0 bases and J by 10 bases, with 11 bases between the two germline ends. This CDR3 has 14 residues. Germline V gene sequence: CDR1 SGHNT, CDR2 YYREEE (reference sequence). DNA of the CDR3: TGTGCCAGCAGCTTGGTAGGAGACGGGTCACCCCTCCACTTT. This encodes CASSLVGDGSPLHF.

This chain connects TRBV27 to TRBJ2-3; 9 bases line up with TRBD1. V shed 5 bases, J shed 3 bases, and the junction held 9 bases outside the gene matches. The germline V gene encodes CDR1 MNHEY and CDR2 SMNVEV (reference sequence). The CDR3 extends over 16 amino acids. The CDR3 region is CASSILRQGVTDTQYF. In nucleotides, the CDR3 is TGTGCCAGCAGTATCCTACGACAGGGGGTGACAGATACGCAGTATTTT.

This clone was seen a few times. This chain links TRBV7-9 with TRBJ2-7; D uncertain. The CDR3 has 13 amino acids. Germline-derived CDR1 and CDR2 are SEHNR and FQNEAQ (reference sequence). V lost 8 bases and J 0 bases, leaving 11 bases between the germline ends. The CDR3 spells CASSAQVSYEQYF. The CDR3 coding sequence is TGTGCCAGCTCGGCCCAGGTCTCCTACGAGCAGTACTTC.

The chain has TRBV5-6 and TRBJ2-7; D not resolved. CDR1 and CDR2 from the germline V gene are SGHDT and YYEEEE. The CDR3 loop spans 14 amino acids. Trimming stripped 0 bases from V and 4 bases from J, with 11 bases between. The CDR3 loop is CASSLVQSKYEQYF. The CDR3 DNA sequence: TGTGCCAGCAGCTTGGTCCAGTCCAAATACGAGCAGTACTTC.

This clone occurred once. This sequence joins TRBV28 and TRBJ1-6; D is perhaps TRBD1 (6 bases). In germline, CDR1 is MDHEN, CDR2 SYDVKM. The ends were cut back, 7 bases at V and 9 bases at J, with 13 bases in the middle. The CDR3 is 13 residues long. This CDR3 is CASNGGQGSPLHF. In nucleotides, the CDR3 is TGTGCCAGCAACGGGGGGCAAGGTTCACCCCTCCACTTT.

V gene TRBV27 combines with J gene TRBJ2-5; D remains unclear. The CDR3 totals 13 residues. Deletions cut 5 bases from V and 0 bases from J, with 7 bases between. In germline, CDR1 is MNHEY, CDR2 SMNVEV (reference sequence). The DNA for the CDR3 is TGTGCCAGCAGTGGTGGCTACCAAGAGACCCAGTACTTC. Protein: CASSGGYQETQYF.

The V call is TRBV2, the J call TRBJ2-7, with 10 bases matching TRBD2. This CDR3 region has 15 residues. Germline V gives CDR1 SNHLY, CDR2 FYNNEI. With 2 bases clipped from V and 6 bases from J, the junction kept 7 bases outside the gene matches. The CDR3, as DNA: TGTGCCAGCAGTGAATTGGCTAGCGGGGGCAGCGAGCAGTACTTC. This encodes CASSELASGGSEQYF.

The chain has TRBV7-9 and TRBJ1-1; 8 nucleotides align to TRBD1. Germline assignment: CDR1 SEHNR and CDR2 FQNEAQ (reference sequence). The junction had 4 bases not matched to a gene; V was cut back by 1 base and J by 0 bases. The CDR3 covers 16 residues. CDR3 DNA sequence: TGTGCCAGCAGCTTAGGACAGGGGCACATGAACACTGAAGCTTTCTTT. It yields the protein CASSLGQGHMNTEAFF.

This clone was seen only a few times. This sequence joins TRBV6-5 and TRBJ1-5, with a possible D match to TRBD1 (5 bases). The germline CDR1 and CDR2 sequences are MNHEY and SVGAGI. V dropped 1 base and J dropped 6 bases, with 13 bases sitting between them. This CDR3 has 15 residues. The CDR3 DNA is TGTGCCAGCAGTTACTATCCAGGGAAGAGTCAGCCCCAGCATTTT. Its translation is CASSYYPGKSQPQHF.

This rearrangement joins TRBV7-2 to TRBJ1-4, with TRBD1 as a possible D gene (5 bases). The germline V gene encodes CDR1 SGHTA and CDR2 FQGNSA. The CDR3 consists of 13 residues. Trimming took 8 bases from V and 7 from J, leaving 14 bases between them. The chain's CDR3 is CASVRGEGEKLFF. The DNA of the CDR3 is TGTGCCAGCGTTAGAGGGGAGGGTGAAAAACTGTTTTTT. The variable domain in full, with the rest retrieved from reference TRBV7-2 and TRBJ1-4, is GAGVSQSPSNKVTEKGKDVELRCDPISGHTALYWYRQSLGQGLEFLIYFQGNSAPDKSGLPSDRFSAERTGGSVSTLTIQRTQQEDSAVYLCASVRGEGEKLFFGSGTQLSVL.

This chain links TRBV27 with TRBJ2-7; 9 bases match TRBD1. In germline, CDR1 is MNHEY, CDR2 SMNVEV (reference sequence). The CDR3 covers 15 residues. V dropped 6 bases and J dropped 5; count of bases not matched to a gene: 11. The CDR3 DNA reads TGTGCCAGCAGCTCTCCCGGGACAGGGAGTAACGAGCAGTACTTC. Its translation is CASSSPGTGSNEQYF.

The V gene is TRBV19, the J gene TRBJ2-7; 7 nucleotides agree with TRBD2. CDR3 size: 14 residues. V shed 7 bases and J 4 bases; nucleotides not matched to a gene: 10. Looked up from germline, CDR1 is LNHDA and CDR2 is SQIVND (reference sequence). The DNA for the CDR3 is TGTGCCAGTACAGAGGGAGGGCTACCTTACGAGCAGTACTTC. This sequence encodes CASTEGGLPYEQYF.